This TCR beta chain was recorded in a study of blood T cell repertoires in COVID-19. The data were produced by immunoSEQ multiplex PCR, yet TCRdb's version contains in-frame clones alone and is incomplete. The sample carries some 120,000 clones, 83% recorded once. The germline V gene encodes CDR1 MNHNS and CDR2 SASEGT. Trimming cost V 7 bases and J 4 bases, with 10 bases left between them. This CDR3 contains 12 residues. Sequencing used PBMCs or T cells enriched from blood (not recorded which). The TCR sequence derives from a man younger than 45 who had recovered from COVID-19. The chain combines TRBV6-1 with TRBJ1-2, with D tentatively TRBD1 (5 bases). The CDR3 sequence: CASTPGGYGYTF. The CDR3 bases are TGTGCCAGCACCCCGGGGGGCTATGGCTACACCTTC.